Shown below are 13 T cell receptor beta chains from a single sample sequenced in a study of T cell changes during pregnancy in multiple sclerosis. Some clones are missing from TCRdb's copy, which holds only in-frame ones; the method was immunoSEQ multiplex PCR. The sample records about 12,000 clones, 70% to 90% being singletons. Sequences were derived from CD8+ T cells from peripheral blood mononuclear cells, sampled in the second trimester of pregnancy. The receptors stem from a female donor in good health, enrolled as a control in a pregnancy study.

Concerning this clone: The junction does not match germline at one end; this may be a read error. The chain uses TRBV13 and TRBJ2-7, with 10 nucleotides matching TRBD2. Per the germline V gene, CDR1 is PRHDT and CDR2 is FYEKMQ (reference sequence). The CDR3 is made up of 14 amino acids. DNA for the CDR3: TGTGCCAGCAGCTCTAGCGGGAGAATGTACGGGCAGTACTTC. Translation gives CASSSSGRMYGQYF.

This chain connects TRBV9 to TRBJ2-1, with 12 positions matching TRBD2. Germline V gene sequence: CDR1 SGDLS, CDR2 YYNGEE. The length of the CDR3 is 16 residues. With V trimmed by 2 bases and J by 6 bases, 6 bases remained unmatched. The CDR3 loop is CASSVKLAGGSNEQFF. CDR3 nucleotide sequence: TGTGCCAGCAGCGTGAAACTAGCGGGAGGTTCCAATGAGCAGTTCTTC.

This clone occurred once. The chain employs TRBV10-3 and TRBJ2-7, with D tentatively TRBD2 (6 bases). Between the trimmed V and J ends, which lost 4 bases and 2 bases, there was a span of 12 bases. CDR1 ENHRY and CDR2 SYGVKD come from the germline V gene. This CDR3 is built from 14 residues. The CDR3 bases are TGTGCCATCAGTGGACGGGACTTAACCTACGAGCAGTACTTC. This codes for CAISGRDLTYEQYF.

V usage is TRBV28 and J usage is TRBJ2-3; 9 nucleotides agree with TRBD2. Trimming at V came to 7 bases and at J to 6 bases, leaving 14 bases not matched to a gene. Germline values: CDR1 MDHEN, CDR2 SYDVKM. The CDR3 covers 16 residues. For the CDR3, the DNA is TGTGCCAGCATCCCCGGGGTAGCGGGGGTCAGGGATACGCAGTATTTT. Translation: CASIPGVAGVRDTQYF.

This clone was counted a few times. This chain links TRBV2 with TRBJ2-2; maybe TRBD1 (5 bases). CDR3 length equals 13 residues. V shed 7 bases and J shed 6 bases, with 12 bases lying between them. Germline V lookup: CDR1 SNHLY, CDR2 FYNNEI. CDR3 sequence (DNA): TGTGCCAGCAACAGGAATGAAGCCGGGGAGCTGTTTTTT. Its protein is CASNRNEAGELFF.

The chain couples TRBV10-2 to TRBJ2-1, with a possible D match to TRBD1 (5 bases). The V end was cut by 5 bases, the J end by 3 bases, with 14 bases between. This CDR3 is built from 15 residues. Germline CDR1 WSHSY, CDR2 SAAADI. In nucleotides, the CDR3 is TGCGCCAGCAGTAAACAGGAGCCCCTCTACAATGAGCAGTTCTTC. It translates to CASSKQEPLYNEQFF.

The rearrangement links TRBV5-7 to TRBJ1-5; D ambiguous. TRBV5-7 falls under the ORF class, with uncertain function. The CDR3 length is 18 residues. The V and J ends lost 1 base and 5 bases respectively, with 22 bases between them. CDR3 loop: CASSLSEQTKTSYQPQHF. The DNA for the CDR3 is TGTGCCAGCAGCTTGTCGGAGCAGACGAAAACGTCTTATCAGCCCCAGCATTTT.

The chain links TRBV13 to TRBJ2-7; unclear D gene. The CDR3 has 12 residues. V dropped 0 bases and J dropped 5 bases, with 5 bases sitting between them. CDR1 is PRHDT, CDR2 FYEKMQ, per germline (reference sequence). CDR3 residues: CASSLGPDEQYF. The CDR3 DNA is TGTGCCAGCAGCTTAGGCCCCGACGAGCAGTACTTC.

The rearrangement links TRBV4-1 to TRBJ2-2, with TRBD1 identical over 10 bases. V lost 6 bases and J lost 7; bases outside the gene matches: 8. CDR1 and CDR2 (germline): MGHRA, YSYEKL. The CDR3 has 15 amino acids. The CDR3 protein is CASRAGTGVGGELFF. CDR3 coding DNA: TGCGCCAGCAGGGCCGGGACAGGGGTAGGCGGGGAGCTGTTTTTT.

The chain combines TRBV6-6 with TRBJ2-7, with 8 bases identical to TRBD1. This CDR3 is built from 15 residues. Germline CDR1 reads MNHNY; CDR2 reads SVGAGI (reference sequence). The V and J ends lost 6 bases and 3 bases, in that order; junction bases with no gene match: 10. CDR3 residues: CASRPRTGTDYEQYF. CDR3 DNA: TGTGCCAGCAGACCCCGGACAGGGACGGACTACGAGCAGTACTTC.

The V gene is TRBV27, the J gene TRBJ2-1, with a weak D call TRBD2 (6 bases). Deletions cut 3 bases from V and 6 bases from J, with 12 bases between. The germline V gene encodes CDR1 MNHEY and CDR2 SMNVEV (reference sequence). The CDR3 has 14 amino acids. The DNA for the CDR3 is TGTGCCAGCAGTTTCGGGGGTTTGGGCAATGAGCAGTTCTTC. Encoded protein: CASSFGGLGNEQFF.

The chain recombines TRBV7-9 with TRBJ2-5, with D tentatively TRBD2 (5 bases). The J call may not be correct, given that the DNA end is closer to TRBJ2-7. Looked up from germline, CDR1 is SEHNR and CDR2 is FQNEAQ (reference sequence). The CDR3 length is 11 residues. The CDR3 sequence: CASRQEGEQYF. In DNA, the CDR3 is TGTGCCAGCCGACAAGAGGGCGAGCAGTACTTC.

The J gene is TRBJ1-2, the V gene TRBV14; 8 bases align to TRBD1. The CDR3 totals 14 residues. Germline V CDR1 and CDR2: SGHDN, FVKESK. The junction had 5 bases not matched to a gene; V was cut back by 0 bases and J by 8 bases. CDR3 bases: TGTGCCAGCAGCCAAGAGCAGGGGGCGTGGGGCTACACCTTC. Translating gives CASSQEQGAWGYTF. Supplemented by reference TRBV14 and TRBJ1-2, the full variable domain reads EAGVTQFPSHSVIEKGQTVTLRCDPISGHDNLYWYRRVMGKEIKFLLHFVKESKQDESGMPNNRFLAERTGGTYSTLKVQPAELEDSGVYFCASSQEQGAWGYTFGSGTRLTVV.